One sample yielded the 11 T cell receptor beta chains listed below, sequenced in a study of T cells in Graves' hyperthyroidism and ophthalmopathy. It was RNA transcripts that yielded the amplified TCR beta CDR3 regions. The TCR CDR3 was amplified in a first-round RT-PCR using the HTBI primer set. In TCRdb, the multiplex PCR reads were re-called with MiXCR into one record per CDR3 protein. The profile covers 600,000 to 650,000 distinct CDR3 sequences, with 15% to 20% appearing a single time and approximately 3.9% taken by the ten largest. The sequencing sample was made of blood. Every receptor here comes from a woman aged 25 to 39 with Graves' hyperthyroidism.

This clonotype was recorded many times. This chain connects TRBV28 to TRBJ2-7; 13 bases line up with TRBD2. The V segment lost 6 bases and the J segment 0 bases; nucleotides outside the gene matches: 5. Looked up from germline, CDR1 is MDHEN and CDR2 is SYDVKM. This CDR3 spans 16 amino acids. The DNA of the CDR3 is TGTGCCAGCAGCCCACGGACTAGCGGGAGCTCCTACGAGCAGTACTTC. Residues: CASSPRTSGSSYEQYF.

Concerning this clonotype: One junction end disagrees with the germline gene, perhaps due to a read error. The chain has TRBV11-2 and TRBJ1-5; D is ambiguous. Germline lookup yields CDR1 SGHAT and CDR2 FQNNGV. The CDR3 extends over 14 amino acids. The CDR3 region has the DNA TGTGCCATCAGCCCGGGCGGGAGCAATCAGCCCCAGCATTTT. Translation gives CAISPGGSNQPQHF.

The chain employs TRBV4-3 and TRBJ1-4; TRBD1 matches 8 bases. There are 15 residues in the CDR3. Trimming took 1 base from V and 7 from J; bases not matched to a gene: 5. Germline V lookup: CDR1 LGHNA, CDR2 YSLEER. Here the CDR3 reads CASSQGTGNGEKLFF. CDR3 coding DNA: TGCGCCAGCAGCCAAGGGACAGGGAATGGTGAAAAACTGTTTTTT.

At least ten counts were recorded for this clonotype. The CDR3 coding sequence is TGTGCCAGCAGTTTCGACAGCGCGAATGTGAAGACCCAGTACTTC. Its translation is CASSFDSANVKTQYF. This chain connects TRBV27 to TRBJ2-5; possible D gene TRBD1, 5 bases. The germline gives CDR1 MNHEY, CDR2 SMNVEV (reference sequence). V was shortened by 3 bases and J by 6 bases, with 17 bases between the two germline ends. The CDR3 loop spans 15 amino acids.

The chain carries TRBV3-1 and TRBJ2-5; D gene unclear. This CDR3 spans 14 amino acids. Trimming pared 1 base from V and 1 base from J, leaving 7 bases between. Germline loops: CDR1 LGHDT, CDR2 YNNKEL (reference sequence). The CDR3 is CASSQARTQETQYF. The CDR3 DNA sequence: TGTGCCAGCAGCCAAGCGCGGACCCAAGAGACCCAGTACTTC.

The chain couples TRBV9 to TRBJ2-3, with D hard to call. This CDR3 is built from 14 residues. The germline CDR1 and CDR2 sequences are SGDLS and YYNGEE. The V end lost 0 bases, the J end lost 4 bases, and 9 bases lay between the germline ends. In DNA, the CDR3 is TGTGCCAGCAGCGTAGGGTCGCATCCAGATACGCAGTATTTT. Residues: CASSVGSHPDTQYF.

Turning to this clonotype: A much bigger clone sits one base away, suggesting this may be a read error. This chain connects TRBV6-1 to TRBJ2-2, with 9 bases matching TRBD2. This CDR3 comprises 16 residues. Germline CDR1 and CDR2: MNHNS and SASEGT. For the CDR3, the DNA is TGTGCCAACAGTCCACGAGGACTAGCGAGGGCCGGGGAGCTGTTTTTT. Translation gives CANSPRGLARAGELFF.

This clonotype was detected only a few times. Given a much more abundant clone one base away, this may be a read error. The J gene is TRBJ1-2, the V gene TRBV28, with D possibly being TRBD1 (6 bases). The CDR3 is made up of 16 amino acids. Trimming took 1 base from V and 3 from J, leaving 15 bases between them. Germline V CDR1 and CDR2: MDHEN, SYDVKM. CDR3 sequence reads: CASSLFPAGAYYGYTF. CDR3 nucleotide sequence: TGTGCCAGCAGTTTATTTCCGGCAGGGGCTTACTATGGCTACACCTTC.

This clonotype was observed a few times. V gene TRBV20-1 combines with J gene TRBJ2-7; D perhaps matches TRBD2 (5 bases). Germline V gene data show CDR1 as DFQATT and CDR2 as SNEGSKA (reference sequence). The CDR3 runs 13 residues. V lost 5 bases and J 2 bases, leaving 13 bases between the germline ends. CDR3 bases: TGCAGTGCTGCCTTGAGGGCGACCTACGAGCAGTACTTC. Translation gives CSAALRATYEQYF.

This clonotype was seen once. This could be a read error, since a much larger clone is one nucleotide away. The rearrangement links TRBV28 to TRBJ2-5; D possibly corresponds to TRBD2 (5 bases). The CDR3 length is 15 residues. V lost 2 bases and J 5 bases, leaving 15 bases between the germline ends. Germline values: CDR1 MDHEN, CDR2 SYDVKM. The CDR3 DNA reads TGTGCCAGCAGTTTACGGGGTGGACGTGGGGAGACCCAGTACTTC. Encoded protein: CASSLRGGRGETQYF.

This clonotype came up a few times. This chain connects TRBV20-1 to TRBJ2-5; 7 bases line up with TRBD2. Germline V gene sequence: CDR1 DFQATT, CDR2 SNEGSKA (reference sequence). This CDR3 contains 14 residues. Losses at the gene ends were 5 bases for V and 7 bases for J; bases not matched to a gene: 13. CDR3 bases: TGCAGTGCTGGCCGGGCTAGCGGCGCGGGGACCCAGTACTTC. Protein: CSAGRASGAGTQYF.